This TCR beta chain was obtained from a study of control samples from healthy donors and cancer patients. Germline-derived CDR1 and CDR2 are MGHRA and YSYEKL. V was clipped by 3 bases and J by 1 base; unmatched bases: 8. This CDR3 comprises 19 residues. TCRdb's copy holds only in-frame clones and misses some; the assay was immunoSEQ multiplex PCR. The sample holds 70,000 or so clones; under 90% are singletons and the top ten take 28%. This sequence was found in a man aged 50 or older in good health. This chain uses TRBV4-1 with TRBJ2-5, with TRBD2 identical over 16 bases. The sequencing input was blood. The CDR3 sequence: CASSHPGLAGGPGQETQYF. The CDR3 coding sequence is TGCGCCAGCAGCCATCCGGGACTAGCGGGGGGGCCGGGCCAAGAGACCCAGTACTTC.